This entry features one TCR beta chain sequence. Its antigen remains unidentified. The CDR3 sequence is 13 residues long. V lost 2 bases to trimming and J lost 8 bases, with 12 bases between them. CDR1 is LGHNA and CDR2 is YSLEER in the germline V gene. The data originate from a study of long-term antiretroviral therapy in people with HIV. Study context: Collection dates of the earliest samples fall about a decade before the 2015 immediate-ART recommendation. Findings of the study overall: Following ART, diversity rose but still fell short of transplant donor controls.

Samples were assayed with immunoSEQ v3.0 at survey level. Some clones are missing from TCRdb's copy, which holds only in-frame ones; the method was immunoSEQ multiplex PCR. The table lists approximately 15,000 clones, about 91% of them singletons. The gene calls are TRBV4-3 and TRBJ1-2; D is undetermined. This specimen was unsorted PBMCs, taken 0.3 years after starting antiretroviral therapy. The TCR sequence derives from a man aged 55 to 70 with HIV. The CDR3 sequence is CASSQTPEWGYTF. DNA of the CDR3: TGCGCCAGCAGCCAAACCCCGGAGTGGGGCTACACCTTC.